The present T cell receptor (beta chain) was sequenced within a study of control samples from healthy donors and cancer patients. Data came from immunoSEQ multiplex PCR; TCRdb stores just in-frame clones and leaves some out. The table records some 90,000 clones, roughly 86% of them present only once. CDR3 length: 16 residues. Germline loops: CDR1 LGHDT, CDR2 YNNKEL (reference sequence). The junction had 13 bases not matched to a gene; V was cut back by 2 bases and J by 8 bases. The chain couples TRBV3-1 (or the pseudogene TRBV3-2) to TRBJ2-3, with 7 bases matching TRBD2. The receptor was derived from a woman in her forties or fifties in good health. Sequencing used blood. The CDR3 nucleotides read TGTGCCAGCAGCCAAATGGTGGGAGGGCCGAGGGTTACGCAGTATTTT. Encoded protein: CASSQMVGGPRVTQYF.